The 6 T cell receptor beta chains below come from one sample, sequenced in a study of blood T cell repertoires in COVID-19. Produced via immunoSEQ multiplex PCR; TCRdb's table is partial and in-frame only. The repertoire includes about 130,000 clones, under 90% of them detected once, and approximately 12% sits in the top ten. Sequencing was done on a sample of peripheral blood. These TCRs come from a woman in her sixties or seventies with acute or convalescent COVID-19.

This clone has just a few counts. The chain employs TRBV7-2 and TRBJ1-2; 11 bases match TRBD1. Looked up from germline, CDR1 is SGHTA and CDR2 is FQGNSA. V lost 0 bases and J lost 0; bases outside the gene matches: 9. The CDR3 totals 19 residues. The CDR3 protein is CASSLAGQGGIGANYGYTF. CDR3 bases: TGTGCCAGCAGCTTAGCGGGACAGGGGGGAATAGGGGCTAACTATGGCTACACCTTC. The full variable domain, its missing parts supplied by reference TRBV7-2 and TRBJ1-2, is GAGVSQSPSNKVTEKGKDVELRCDPISGHTALYWYRQSLGQGLEFLIYFQGNSAPDKSGLPSDRFSAERTGGSVSTLTIQRTQQEDSAVYLCASSLAGQGGIGANYGYTFGSGTRLTVV.

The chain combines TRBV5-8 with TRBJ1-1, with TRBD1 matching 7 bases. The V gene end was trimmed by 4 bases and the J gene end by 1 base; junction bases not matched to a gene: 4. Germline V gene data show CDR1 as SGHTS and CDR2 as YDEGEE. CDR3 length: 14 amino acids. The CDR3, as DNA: TGTGCCAGCAGCCGAGGGACAGCGAACACTGAAGCTTTCTTT. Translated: CASSRGTANTEAFF.

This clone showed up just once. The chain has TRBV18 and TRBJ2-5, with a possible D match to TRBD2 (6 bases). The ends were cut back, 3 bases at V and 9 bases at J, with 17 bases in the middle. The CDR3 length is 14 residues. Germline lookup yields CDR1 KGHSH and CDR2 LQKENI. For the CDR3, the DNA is TGTGCCAGCTCACCGAGCAGGGACCAGCGGGCCCAGTACTTC. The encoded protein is CASSPSRDQRAQYF.

The DNA of the CDR3 is TGTGCCATCAGGTCGGGACAGCGGAACTATGGCTACACCTTC. It yields the protein CAIRSGQRNYGYTF. V usage is TRBV10-3 and J usage is TRBJ1-2, with 7 bases matching TRBD1. The V segment lost 6 bases and the J segment 2 bases; nucleotides outside the gene matches: 6. The CDR3 spans 14 residues. Per the germline V gene, CDR1 is ENHRY and CDR2 is SYGVKD.

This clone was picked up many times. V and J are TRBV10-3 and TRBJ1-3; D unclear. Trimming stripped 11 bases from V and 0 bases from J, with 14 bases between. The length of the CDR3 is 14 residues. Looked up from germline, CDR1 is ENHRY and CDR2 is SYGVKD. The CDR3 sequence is CAARTGDSGNTIYF. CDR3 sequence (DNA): TGTGCCGCTCGGACGGGAGACTCTGGAAACACCATATATTTT.

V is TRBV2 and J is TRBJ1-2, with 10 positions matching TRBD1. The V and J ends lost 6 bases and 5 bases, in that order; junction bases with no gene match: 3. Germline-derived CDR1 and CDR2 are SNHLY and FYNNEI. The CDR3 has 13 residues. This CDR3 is CASRGQGVYGYTF. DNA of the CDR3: TGTGCCAGCAGAGGACAGGGGGTTTATGGCTACACCTTC. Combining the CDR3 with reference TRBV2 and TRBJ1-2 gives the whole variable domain EPEVTQTPSHQVTQMGQEVILRCVPISNHLYFYWYRQILGQKVEFLVSFYNNEISEKSEIFDDQFSVERPDGSNFTLKIRSTKLEDSAMYFCASRGQGVYGYTFGSGTRLTVV.